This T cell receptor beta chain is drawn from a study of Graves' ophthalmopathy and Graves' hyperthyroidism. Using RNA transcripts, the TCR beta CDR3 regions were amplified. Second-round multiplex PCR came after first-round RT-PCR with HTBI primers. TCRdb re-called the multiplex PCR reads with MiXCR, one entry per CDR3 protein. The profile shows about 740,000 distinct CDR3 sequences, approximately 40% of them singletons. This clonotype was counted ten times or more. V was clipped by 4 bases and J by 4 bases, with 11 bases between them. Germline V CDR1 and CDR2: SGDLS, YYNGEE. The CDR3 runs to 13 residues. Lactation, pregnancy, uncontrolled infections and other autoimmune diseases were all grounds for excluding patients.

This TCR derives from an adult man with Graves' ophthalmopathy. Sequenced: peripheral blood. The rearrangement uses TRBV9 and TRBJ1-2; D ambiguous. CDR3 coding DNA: TGTGCCAGCAGCCCCGAGGGTACCTATGGCTACACCTTC. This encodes CASSPEGTYGYTF.